This T cell receptor (beta chain) was retrieved from a study of T-cell reconstitution after alpha-beta-depleted transplantation in children. Preparation of the TCRbeta library was carried out with unique molecular identifiers. TCRdb recomputed calls from the PCR reads with MiXCR, one row per CDR3 protein. The table lists about 500,000 distinct CDR3 sequences, about 33% of them singletons. This CDR3 spans 15 amino acids. Losses at the gene ends were 5 bases for V and 4 bases for J; bases not matched to a gene: 9. Germline V gives CDR1 SGHRS, CDR2 YFSETQ. The TCR sequence derives from a human donor who donated a stem cell graft to a child with aplastic anemia. The chain couples TRBV5-1 to TRBJ2-3; 8 bases fit TRBD2. Source: PBMCs from the stem cell graft donor, taken from the stem cell graft. The CDR3 protein is CASRISSGTPDTQYF. The CDR3 DNA is TGCGCCAGCAGAATCAGTAGCGGGACTCCAGATACGCAGTATTTT.